Given below is one T cell receptor (beta chain) in context. Its antigen remains unknown. The data originate from a study of post-analysis software for immune sequencing data. Broader study findings: By F measure, strong co-clustering occurred among samples prepared in the same batch. Compared with controls, patients showed significantly lower normalized Chao1 diversity. About 5 TRBV segments occurring more often in patients than controls included TRBV5-6, TRBV5-1 and TRBV20-1.

Germline lookup yields CDR1 DFQATT and CDR2 SNEGSKA (reference sequence). Trimming removed 5 bases at V and 5 bases at J, with 22 bases between. CDR3 size: 15 residues. Incorporated into the TCR beta cDNA libraries were unique molecular identifiers, which served to reduce PCR and sequencing biases. About 460,000 cDNA molecules were obtained from roughly 0.93 to 9.6 million T cells. TCRdb used MiXCR to reprocess the PCR reads, holding one entry per CDR3 protein. The sample has hundreds of thousands of distinct CDR3 sequences, 39% seen once. The sequence came from a girl aged 2-15 years with multiple sclerosis. The chain is built from TRBV20-1 and TRBJ2-7; either TRBD1 or TRBD2 may fit D (5 bases each). Sample: blood. This CDR3 reads CSAGRAGPKADEQYF. The CDR3 DNA is TGCAGTGCTGGACGGGCAGGGCCGAAAGCGGACGAGCAGTACTTC.